Below are 32 T cell receptor beta chains sequenced from a single sample in a study of response to subunit inactivated influenza vaccine. TCRdb re-derived calls from the RT-PCR reads in MiXCR, one entry per CDR3 protein. Among more than 450,000 distinct CDR3 sequences, about 11% were seen once, and the ten largest hold roughly 10%. Sequences were derived from PBMCs from blood, sampled on the day of vaccination. The receptors shown here come from a man aged 45-65 years who received an inactivated influenza vaccine.

The table lists this clonotype with a few counts. The chain is built from TRBV7-2 and TRBJ1-6; D call uncertain. Germline-derived CDR1 and CDR2 are SGHTA and FQGNSA. The germline V and J ends were trimmed by 0 bases and 9 bases, with 9 bases remaining between them. The CDR3 extends over 14 amino acids. Here the CDR3 reads CASSLATRASPLHF. In DNA form, the CDR3 reads TGTGCCAGCAGCTTAGCGACAAGGGCTTCACCCCTCCACTTT.

Points on this clonotype: A junction end diverges from the germline sequence, so it may reflect a read error. J is TRBJ1-1 and V is TRBV3-1; no definite D call. This CDR3 has 12 amino acids. The germline gives CDR1 LGHDT, CDR2 YNNKEL (reference sequence). The DNA for the CDR3 is TGTGCCATCAGCCAAGCGTCGTTTGAAGCTTTCTTT. Protein product: CAISQASFEAFF.

In this sample, this clonotype turned up a few times. The V and J genes are TRBV6-5 and TRBJ2-7, with 7 bases fitting TRBD2. The CDR3 has 16 amino acids. Trimming cost V 6 bases and J 2 bases; bases outside gene matches: 13. Germline CDR1 and CDR2: MNHEY and SVGAGI. CDR3 protein: CASSLYVSGDAYEQYF. For the CDR3, the DNA is TGTGCCAGCAGCTTATATGTCAGCGGGGATGCCTACGAGCAGTACTTC.

In its sample, this clonotype was seen a few times. The CDR3 sequence is CASSQGRGPIYEQYF. CDR3 in DNA: TGTGCCAGCAGCCAAGGTCGAGGACCCATCTACGAGCAGTACTTC. The chain links TRBV3-1 to TRBJ2-7; D is uncertain. The CDR3 length is 15 residues. V gave up 1 base and J gave up 3 bases, with 13 bases separating them. CDR1 and CDR2 (germline): LGHDT, YNNKEL (reference sequence).

The chain uses TRBV27 and TRBJ2-7; D call uncertain. Per the germline V gene, CDR1 is MNHEY and CDR2 is SMNVEV (reference sequence). The CDR3 contains 13 residues. V was shortened by 0 bases and J by 7 bases, with 10 bases between the two germline ends. The CDR3: CASSLSRTGEQYF. CDR3 nucleotides: TGTGCCAGCAGTTTATCGCGGACCGGGGAGCAGTACTTC.

The chain joins TRBV5-1 to TRBJ2-7; no clear D gene. The CDR3 totals 15 residues. Germline V gene lookup returns CDR1 SGHRS and CDR2 YFSETQ. The ends were cut back, 0 bases at V and 6 bases at J, with 16 bases in the middle. The chain's CDR3 is CASSLAGGVTTEQYF. Here the CDR3 DNA reads TGCGCCAGCAGCTTGGCCGGCGGCGTAACCACCGAGCAGTACTTC.

There are many counts of this clonotype. The chain carries TRBV6-6 and TRBJ2-3; possible D gene TRBD1, 5 bases. Trimming removed 0 bases from V and 6 bases from J, with 7 bases in between. The CDR3 is 13 residues long. Germline V CDR1 and CDR2: MNHNY, SVGAGI (reference sequence). CDR3 in DNA: TGTGCCAGCAGTTACTCAAGGGGTGATACGCAGTATTTT. Translating it yields CASSYSRGDTQYF.

The gene calls are TRBV7-8 and TRBJ2-5; 12 bases map to TRBD2. Trimming cost V 4 bases and J 4 bases; bases outside gene matches: 7. This CDR3 region has 16 residues. Germline V CDR1 and CDR2: SGHVS, FQNEAQ. The CDR3 DNA follows: TGTGCCAGCAGCTACGGGACTAGCGGGTACGGAGAGACCCAGTACTTC. Translated: CASSYGTSGYGETQYF.

The V call is TRBV4-1, the J call TRBJ2-3, with 12 bases aligning to TRBD2. CDR1 MGHRA and CDR2 YSYEKL come from the germline V gene. After removal of 0 bases from V and 8 bases from J, the junction contained 12 bases not matched to a gene. This CDR3 has 18 amino acids. CDR3 sequence (DNA): TGCGCCAGCAGCCAAGAAGGGAGCCCTAGCGGGGGGGCACGTACGCAGTATTTT. Translating it yields CASSQEGSPSGGARTQYF.

The chain links TRBV12-3 or TRBV12-4 to TRBJ1-5; 7 bases agree with TRBD1. CDR3 length: 15 amino acids. V dropped 4 bases and J dropped 0; count of bases not matched to a gene: 3. The CDR3: CASSSRDSSNQPQHF. CDR3 nucleotide sequence: TGTGCCAGCAGTTCAAGGGACAGTAGCAATCAGCCCCAGCATTTT.

This clonotype was detected ten times or more. V gene TRBV9 combines with J gene TRBJ2-1; no firm D call. Germline V gives CDR1 SGDLS, CDR2 YYNGEE. The CDR3 is made up of 13 amino acids. V was trimmed by 0 bases and J by 3 bases, leaving 4 bases between them. CDR3 sequence: CASSVGVYNEQFF. The CDR3 DNA is TGTGCCAGCAGCGTAGGCGTCTACAATGAGCAGTTCTTC.

This sequence joins TRBV20-1 and TRBJ1-1; 7 bases match TRBD1. V shed 1 base and J 0 bases; nucleotides not matched to a gene: 8. Germline V gene sequence: CDR1 DFQATT, CDR2 SNEGSKA (reference sequence). The CDR3 sequence is 16 residues long. The CDR3 DNA is TGCAGTGCTAGAGTGGGGACAGCTACTATGAACACTGAAGCTTTCTTT. Translating gives CSARVGTATMNTEAFF.

On this clonotype itself: Mismatch with germline at one junction end may stem from a read error. The chain links TRBV6-6 to TRBJ2-1; the match to TRBD2 covers 14 bases. CDR1 and CDR2 (germline): MNHNY, SVGAGI (reference sequence). This CDR3 has 19 residues. The CDR3 DNA is TGTACCAGCAGTTCTCCGGGACTAGCGGGAGTCAGTCCTTACAATGAGCAGTTCTTC. This gives the protein CTSSSPGLAGVSPYNEQFF.

The sample holds a few counts of this clonotype. The chain links TRBV10-3 to TRBJ2-5; D unresolved. Per germline, CDR1 ENHRY and CDR2 SYGVKD. The germline V and J ends were trimmed by 4 bases and 1 base, with 10 bases remaining between them. The CDR3 consists of 14 residues. CDR3: CAISGSRAQETQYF. CDR3 nucleotides: TGTGCCATCAGTGGGTCCCGGGCCCAAGAGACCCAGTACTTC.

This clonotype occurred many times. J is TRBJ2-5 and V is TRBV20-1, with D perhaps matching TRBD2 (6 bases). Germline-derived CDR1 and CDR2 are DFQATT and SNEGSKA (reference sequence). Trimming removed 0 bases from V and 4 bases from J, with 15 bases in between. This CDR3 is built from 15 residues. CDR3 region: CSARDGKRVGETQYF. CDR3 DNA sequence: TGCAGTGCTAGAGATGGAAAGCGGGTTGGAGAGACCCAGTACTTC.

This clonotype occurred a few times. The gene calls are TRBV11-2 and TRBJ2-4, with D maybe TRBD1 (6 bases). V lost 2 bases and J lost 1, with 9 bases in between. Germline CDR1 and CDR2: SGHAT and FQNNGV. This CDR3 contains 15 residues. CDR3 nucleotide sequence: TGTGCCAGCAGCTTATTTACAGGGGCCAAAAACATTCAGTACTTC. Protein: CASSLFTGAKNIQYF.

This clonotype was seen only a few times. This chain links TRBV29-1 with TRBJ2-7; D possibly corresponds to TRBD1 (7 bases). The CDR3 is 16 residues long. Between the trimmed V and J ends, which lost 0 bases and 2 bases, there was a span of 17 bases. Germline values: CDR1 SQVTM, CDR2 ANQGSEA. CDR3 sequence (DNA): TGCAGCGTTGAAGATCGGGCGGGACAGCTAACCTACGAGCAGTACTTC. Residues: CSVEDRAGQLTYEQYF.

A few counts support this clonotype. The genes are TRBV5-1 and TRBJ2-1, with D tentatively TRBD1 or TRBD2 (6 bases each). This CDR3 is 17 amino acids long. Germline V gene lookup returns CDR1 SGHRS and CDR2 YFSETQ. V lost 0 bases and J 8 bases, leaving 21 bases between the germline ends. The CDR3 loop is CASSLGYSGALSHEQFF. The DNA of the CDR3 is TGCGCCAGCAGCTTGGGGTACTCGGGGGCCCTTAGCCATGAGCAGTTCTTC.

This rearrangement joins TRBV3-1 to TRBJ2-3; D remains ambiguous. Trimming removed 4 bases at V and 4 bases at J, with 12 bases between. Germline CDR1 and CDR2: LGHDT and YNNKEL (reference sequence). The CDR3 has 14 residues. As DNA, the CDR3 is TGTGCCAGCAGCCTATCCGGTTCCCCAGATACGCAGTATTTT. Amino acids: CASSLSGSPDTQYF.

This clonotype turned up a few times. V gene TRBV4-3 combines with J gene TRBJ1-4; the D gene is possibly TRBD1 (5 bases). Trimming removed 0 bases from V and 7 bases from J, with 12 bases in between. Germline CDR1 and CDR2: LGHNA and YSLEER. The CDR3 is 15 residues long. CDR3 protein: CASSQEVAGREKLFF. In DNA form, the CDR3 reads TGCGCCAGCAGCCAAGAGGTGGCAGGGCGTGAAAAACTGTTTTTT.

The chain carries TRBV28 and TRBJ2-5, with TRBD1 identical over 10 bases. With 8 bases clipped from V and 5 bases from J, the junction kept 8 bases outside the gene matches. CDR1 is MDHEN and CDR2 is SYDVKM in the germline V gene. The CDR3 totals 14 residues. In DNA form, the CDR3 reads TGTGCCAGCTGTCAGGACAGGGGGTGGGAGACCCAGTACTTC. As protein: CASCQDRGWETQYF. The whole variable domain, filled in from reference TRBV28 and TRBJ2-5, reads DVKVTQSSRYLVKRTGEKVFLECVQDMDHENMFWYRQDPGLGLRLIYFSYDVKMKEKGDIPEGYSVSREKKERFSLILESASTNQTSMYLCASCQDRGWETQYFGPGTRLLVL.

The sample holds one count of this clonotype. CDR3 residues: CATISPEKWTEETQYF. CDR3 sequence (DNA): TGTGCCACCATCAGTCCTGAGAAATGGACAGAAGAGACCCAGTACTTC. This chain joins TRBV15 and TRBJ2-5, with D perhaps TRBD1 (6 bases). The CDR3 has 16 residues. Trimming removed 7 bases at V and 3 bases at J, with 21 bases between. Per germline, CDR1 LNHNV and CDR2 YYDKDF (reference sequence).

This clonotype was recorded a few times. The V call is TRBV6-1, the J call TRBJ2-7, with no clear D. This CDR3 has 14 amino acids. With 6 bases removed from V and 1 base from J, the gap between germline ends came to 13 bases. The germline V gene encodes CDR1 MNHNS and CDR2 SASEGT. The CDR3 DNA reads TGTGCCAGCAGACCGAGCACATATTCCTACGAGCAGTACTTC. Translating it yields CASRPSTYSYEQYF.

The chain uses TRBV5-1 and TRBJ2-1; 7 bases fit TRBD2. CDR3 length: 15 amino acids. The ends lost 6 bases at V and 2 bases at J; junction bases unmatched: 8. Germline V lookup: CDR1 SGHRS, CDR2 YFSETQ. This chain's CDR3 is CASTLGGDPYNEQFF. In DNA form, the CDR3 reads TGCGCCAGCACCCTGGGGGGGGACCCCTACAATGAGCAGTTCTTC.

This clonotype was picked up a small number of times. V usage is TRBV29-1 and J usage is TRBJ2-1; possible D gene TRBD2, 6 bases. V gave up 6 bases and J gave up 6 bases, with 12 bases separating them. Germline V CDR1 and CDR2: SQVTM, ANQGSEA. The CDR3 contains 12 residues. The CDR3 region is CSVPGRFNEQFF. The CDR3 DNA sequence: TGCAGCGTACCCGGGAGATTCAATGAGCAGTTCTTC.

This clonotype was picked up many times. This chain connects TRBV9 to TRBJ2-2, with no clear D. CDR3 size: 14 residues. V lost 0 bases to trimming and J lost 5 bases, with 8 bases between them. Germline V gene data show CDR1 as SGDLS and CDR2 as YYNGEE. This chain's CDR3 is CASSVGTGTGELFF. CDR3 DNA sequence: TGTGCCAGCAGCGTAGGCACCGGGACCGGGGAGCTGTTTTTT.

The rearrangement links TRBV12-3 or TRBV12-4 to TRBJ2-1; 9 nucleotides align to TRBD2. The CDR3 length is 16 residues. The V segment lost 7 bases and the J segment 6 bases; nucleotides outside the gene matches: 13. This CDR3 is CASTLGWREGPNEQFF. CDR3 in DNA: TGTGCCAGCACCCTCGGGTGGCGGGAGGGCCCCAATGAGCAGTTCTTC.

The chain employs TRBV11-2 and TRBJ2-5; D is perhaps TRBD1 (5 bases). The V gene's germline CDR1 is SGHAT and CDR2 FQNNGV. The CDR3 has 14 amino acids. Trimming stripped 3 bases from V and 3 bases from J, with 11 bases between. DNA of the CDR3: TGTGCCAGCAGCTTTCCTGCCAGGGAAGAGACCCAGTACTTC. This sequence encodes CASSFPAREETQYF.

The chain combines TRBV6-2 or TRBV6-3 with TRBJ2-3, with 7 bases identical to TRBD1. The V gene's germline CDR1 is MNHEY and CDR2 SVGEGT. The CDR3 runs to 22 residues. J was trimmed by 0 bases and V by 5 bases; bases with no gene match: 26. The chain's CDR3 is CASSPGTDPPIRRDFSTDTQYF. The CDR3 coding sequence is TGTGCCAGCAGTCCGGGGACAGACCCCCCGATCCGACGAGATTTTAGCACAGATACGCAGTATTTT.

This clonotype has ten or more counts. The chain is built from TRBV12-3 or TRBV12-4 and TRBJ2-2; 9 nucleotides agree with TRBD2. The J segment lost 0 bases and the V segment lost 6 bases, leaving 5 bases of the junction unmatched. This CDR3 spans 16 amino acids. The DNA of the CDR3 is TGTGCCAGCAGCTCACTAGCGGGTACGAACACCGGGGAGCTGTTTTTT. Translating gives CASSSLAGTNTGELFF.

The CDR3 sequence is CASRARQGAPLHF. The DNA for the CDR3 is TGTGCCAGCAGAGCGAGACAGGGAGCACCCCTCCACTTT. The rearrangement uses TRBV28 and TRBJ1-6; 7 bases match TRBD1. V was clipped by 6 bases and J by 11 bases; unmatched bases: 7. The CDR3 is 13 residues long. Germline V lookup: CDR1 MDHEN, CDR2 SYDVKM.

This clonotype was seen at least ten times. The chain recombines TRBV7-9 with TRBJ2-2; either TRBD1 or TRBD2 may supply D (5 bases each). V shed 1 base and J shed 7 bases, with 13 bases lying between them. CDR3 length: 15 residues. Germline-derived CDR1 and CDR2 are SEHNR and FQNEAQ (reference sequence). CDR3 nucleotide sequence: TGTGCCAGCAGCTTAGTCCCCGGGGACGGCGGGGAGCTGTTTTTT. Its translation: CASSLVPGDGGELFF.